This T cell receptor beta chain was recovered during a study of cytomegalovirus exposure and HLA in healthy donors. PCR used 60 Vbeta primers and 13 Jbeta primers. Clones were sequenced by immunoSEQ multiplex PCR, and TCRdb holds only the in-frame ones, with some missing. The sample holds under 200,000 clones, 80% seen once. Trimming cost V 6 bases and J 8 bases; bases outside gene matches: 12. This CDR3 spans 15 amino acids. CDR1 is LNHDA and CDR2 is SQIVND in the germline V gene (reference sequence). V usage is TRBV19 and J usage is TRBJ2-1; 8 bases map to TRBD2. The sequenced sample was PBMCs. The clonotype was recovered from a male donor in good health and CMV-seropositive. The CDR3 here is CASRSWRAGDYEQFF. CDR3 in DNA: TGTGCCAGTAGAAGCTGGCGAGCGGGAGATTATGAGCAGTTCTTC.